The entry below describes one T cell receptor (beta chain). Its antigen is unidentified. The second PCR ran roughly 7 to 12 cycles with a sample-barcoded 5' primer and J-beta primers. A single record per CDR3 protein comes from TCRdb applying MiXCR to the 5' RACE reads. This table has 1.5 million to 1.8 million distinct CDR3 sequences, roughly 43% appearing once. The data belong to a study of blood T cells in healthy people across ages. Overall study results and limits: Significant beta diversity loss was already apparent by age roughly 43, declining roughly linearly. Both higher diversity and more naive CD4+ cells marked long-lived donors when set against aged donors.

This clonotype was obtained from a woman between 18 and 29 years old in good health. The sample was blood.

The CDR3 bases are TGTGCCAGCAGCGACACGCCGTGGACAGGGAGTAAACATGGCTACACCTTC. This codes for CASSDTPWTGSKHGYTF. The chain links TRBV7-3 to TRBJ1-2; 8 bases are shared with TRBD1. The CDR3 is 17 amino acids. Germline V lookup: CDR1 SGHTA, CDR2 FQGTGA. Trimming took 5 bases from V and 6 from J; bases not matched to a gene: 17. Supplemented by reference TRBV7-3 and TRBJ1-2, the full variable domain reads GAGVSQTPSNKVTEKGKYVELRCDPISGHTALYWYRQSLGQGPEFLIYFQGTGAADDSGLPNDRFFAVRPEGSVSTLKIQRTERGDSAVYLCASSDTPWTGSKHGYTFGSGTRLTVV.